Following are 9 T cell receptor beta chains from one sample sequenced in a study of early T cells in non-severe SARS-CoV-2 infection. TCRdb redid the calling of the 5' RACE reads with MiXCR, one entry per CDR3 protein. This sample has tens of thousands of distinct CDR3 sequences, with 15% found just once. Material for sequencing was whole blood. All receptors come from an adult who was a healthcare worker with PCR-confirmed SARS-CoV-2 infection or an uninfected control (not recorded which).

This clonotype was recorded a few times. This chain links TRBV6-1 with TRBJ2-7; either TRBD1 or TRBD2 may supply D (6 bases each). The CDR3 is made up of 14 amino acids. Germline CDR1 and CDR2: MNHNS and SASEGT. The V end lost 4 bases, the J end lost 4 bases, and 14 bases lay between the germline ends. The CDR3 sequence: CASSVGGLGYEQYF. DNA of the CDR3: TGTGCCAGCAGTGTAGGGGGGCTCGGTTACGAGCAGTACTTC.

The chain is built from TRBV5-1 and TRBJ2-3; TRBD1 matches 10 bases. V gave up 2 bases and J gave up 3 bases; unmatched junction bases: 9. Germline V gene data show CDR1 as SGHRS and CDR2 as YFSETQ. The CDR3 totals 17 residues. The CDR3 protein is CASSLEPPGQGTDTQYF. CDR3 DNA: TGCGCCAGCAGCTTAGAGCCCCCGGGACAGGGGACAGATACGCAGTATTTT. Looking up the rest from reference TRBV5-1 and TRBJ2-3 gives the full variable domain: KAGVTQTPRYLIKTRGQQVTLSCSPISGHRSVSWYQQTPGQGLQFLFEYFSETQRNKGNFPGRFSGRQFSNSRSEMNVSTLELGDSALYLCASSLEPPGQGTDTQYFGPGTRLTVL.

This clonotype turned up a few times. J is TRBJ2-7 and V is TRBV29-1; TRBD2 aligns across 7 bases. J gave up 2 bases and V 6 bases, and 10 bases lay outside the gene matches. The CDR3 has 14 amino acids. CDR1 and CDR2 from the germline V gene are SQVTM and ANQGSEA. CDR3 sequence (DNA): TGCAGCGTCACCCCTAGCGGCAGTGCCTACGAGCAGTACTTC. This encodes CSVTPSGSAYEQYF.

This clonotype was recorded a few times. V gene TRBV12-3 or TRBV12-4 combines with J gene TRBJ2-7; 7 nucleotides agree with TRBD1. The CDR3 runs to 15 residues. V trimming: 5 bases; J trimming: 3 bases; junction bases outside the gene matches: 10. This chain's CDR3 is CASSHRGFGRYEQYF. The CDR3 DNA sequence: TGTGCCAGCAGTCACAGGGGATTTGGTCGCTACGAGCAGTACTTC.

This clonotype was seen repeatedly, ten times or more. The chain links TRBV28 to TRBJ2-1; D gene uncertain. Germline loops: CDR1 MDHEN, CDR2 SYDVKM. The CDR3 has 14 residues. The V end lost 6 bases, the J end lost 0 bases, and 9 bases lay between the germline ends. CDR3: CASSRTNSYNEQFF. The CDR3 region has the DNA TGTGCCAGCAGCCGCACTAACTCCTACAATGAGCAGTTCTTC.

This clonotype was seen repeatedly, ten times or more. The rearrangement uses TRBV6-5 and TRBJ2-6; 7 positions match TRBD1. Germline CDR1 MNHEY, CDR2 SVGAGI. This CDR3 contains 17 residues. V lost 6 bases, J lost 0 bases, and 8 bases stayed unmatched. The CDR3 nucleotides read TGTGCCAGCAGAGCGACAGGGCTGCTCTCTGGGGCCAACGTCCTGACTTTC. It encodes CASRATGLLSGANVLTF.

This clonotype was seen at least ten times. This chain links TRBV7-3 with TRBJ2-2; D may be TRBD2 (6 bases). CDR3 length: 14 residues. Germline V lookup: CDR1 SGHTA, CDR2 FQGTGA. The V end was cut by 3 bases, the J end by 3 bases, with 8 bases between. DNA for the CDR3: TGTGCCAGCAGCTTCAGCGGGTACACCGGGGAGCTGTTTTTT. It yields the protein CASSFSGYTGELFF.

This clonotype was recorded many times. This chain uses TRBV4-1 with TRBJ2-3; D gene uncertain. CDR1 is MGHRA, CDR2 YSYEKL, per germline. V was pared by 1 base and J by 2 bases, with 13 bases between. The CDR3 is made up of 16 amino acids. CDR3 nucleotide sequence: TGCGCCAGCAGCCAAGGAGAGAAACCTTCCACAGATACGCAGTATTTT. This translates into CASSQGEKPSTDTQYF.

The V gene is TRBV2, the J gene TRBJ2-7; 8 bases are a match to TRBD2. CDR3 length equals 14 residues. The V segment lost 7 bases and the J segment 5 bases; nucleotides outside the gene matches: 10. The V gene's germline CDR1 is SNHLY and CDR2 FYNNEI. The DNA for the CDR3 is TGTGCCAGCACTGAGGAGCGGGAGTCCCACGAGCAGTACTTC. This gives the protein CASTEERESHEQYF.